The 13 T cell receptor beta chains presented below share a single source sample, sequenced in a study of prognosis after radiotherapy for stage I lung cancer. It was by two-round multiplex PCR that TCR beta CDR3 was amplified from genomic DNA. Every TRBV and TRBJ gene had its own specific primer in first-round PCR. TCRdb itself ran the multiplex PCR reads through MiXCR, one entry per CDR3 protein. The sample has some 60,000 distinct CDR3 sequences, about 25% seen once. The starting material was PBMCs, obtained before or after stereotactic body radiation therapy (not recorded which). The origin of the receptors is a donor of 50 years or more with non-small cell lung cancer.

The sample holds a few counts of this clonotype. This sequence is one base from a far larger clone and is likely a read error. As DNA, the CDR3 is TGTGCCAGCAGTTACTACAGGGGCTCGGATTCACCCCTCCACTTT. Protein product: CASSYYRGSDSPLHF. The gene calls are TRBV6-5 and TRBJ1-6; 7 positions match TRBD1. Germline V gives CDR1 MNHEY, CDR2 SVGAGI. Trimming took 1 base from V and 8 from J; bases not matched to a gene: 5. The CDR3 is 15 amino acids.

Ten or more counts support this clonotype. The chain recombines TRBV5-1 with TRBJ2-3; D is unresolved. The CDR3 consists of 17 residues. CDR1 and CDR2 from the germline V gene are SGHRS and YFSETQ. Trimming cost V 2 bases and J 2 bases, with 18 bases left between them. The CDR3 region has the DNA TGCGCCAGCAGCTTAGACCGGGCCCTCCCATCCACAGATACGCAGTATTTT. This translates into CASSLDRALPSTDTQYF.

On this clonotype itself: This may be a read error: a much more frequent sequence differs by one nucleotide. The chain has TRBV5-1 and TRBJ2-7; D is undetermined. This CDR3 spans 13 amino acids. Germline V gives CDR1 SGHRS, CDR2 YFSETQ. In DNA form, the CDR3 reads TGCGCCAGCAGATTGGCCTGGGCCGGCGAGCAGTACTTC. It translates to CASRLAWAGEQYF.

This clonotype is medium-sized. V is TRBV19 and J is TRBJ1-6, with TRBD1 matching over 9 bases. Germline V gene lookup returns CDR1 LNHDA and CDR2 SQIVND (reference sequence). V was clipped by 9 bases and J by 8 bases; unmatched bases: 14. This CDR3 has 16 residues. CDR3: CASRKGGDRGDSPLHF. DNA of the CDR3: TGTGCCAGCCGGAAGGGGGGTGACAGGGGGGATTCACCCCTCCACTTT.

This chain joins TRBV6-2 or TRBV6-3 and TRBJ1-6, with a tentative D call TRBD1 (6 bases). The CDR3 runs 16 residues. Trimming left V 8 bases short and J 4 bases short, with 18 bases between. Germline loops: CDR1 MNHEY, CDR2 SVGEGT. CDR3 sequence reads: CASDGQFIAYNSPLHF. The CDR3 nucleotides are TGTGCCAGCGATGGACAGTTCATAGCGTATAATTCACCCCTCCACTTT.

This clonotype has ten or more counts. This sequence joins TRBV9 and TRBJ2-2; D perhaps matches TRBD1 (6 bases). V lost 5 bases to trimming and J lost 8 bases, with 13 bases between them. The CDR3 contains 13 residues. Germline CDR1 is SGDLS and CDR2 is YYNGEE. This chain's CDR3 is CASRPPDRGELFF. The DNA for the CDR3 is TGTGCCAGCAGACCTCCTGACAGGGGGGAGCTGTTTTTT.

As concerns this clonotype: Mismatch with germline at one junction end may stem from a read error. The genes are TRBV6-4 and TRBJ1-5; D is undetermined. The CDR3 extends over 15 amino acids. In germline, CDR1 is MRHNA, CDR2 SNTAGT. The CDR3 spells CASSYSGERNQPQHF. The CDR3, as DNA: TGTGCCAGCAGTTACTCTGGGGAAAGAAATCAGCCCCAGCATTTT.

The chain links TRBV5-1 to TRBJ2-2; D is possibly TRBD1 or TRBD2 (5 bases each). The CDR3 contains 17 residues. V gave up 4 bases and J gave up 1 base, with 17 bases separating them. Per germline, CDR1 SGHRS and CDR2 YFSETQ. The chain's CDR3 is CASSIIPGRMNTGELFF. The CDR3 region has the DNA TGCGCCAGCAGCATAATTCCGGGACGGATGAACACCGGGGAGCTGTTTTTT. Full variable domain (missing parts from reference TRBV5-1 and TRBJ2-2): KAGVTQTPRYLIKTRGQQVTLSCSPISGHRSVSWYQQTPGQGLQFLFEYFSETQRNKGNFPGRFSGRQFSNSRSEMNVSTLELGDSALYLCASSIIPGRMNTGELFFGEGSRLTVL.

This chain links TRBV6-2 or TRBV6-3 with TRBJ1-2; a possible D gene is TRBD1 (5 bases). Trimming removed 6 bases from V and 8 bases from J, with 16 bases in between. Germline CDR1 and CDR2: MNHEY and SVGEGT. The CDR3 loop spans 13 amino acids. The CDR3 loop is CASSPQAAQGYTF. The CDR3 DNA reads TGTGCCAGCAGCCCACAGGCGGCCCAAGGCTACACCTTC.

This clonotype was observed at least ten times. V gene TRBV20-1 combines with J gene TRBJ2-1; no definite D call. Germline values: CDR1 DFQATT, CDR2 SNEGSKA (reference sequence). V was shortened by 0 bases and J by 9 bases, with 15 bases between the two germline ends. CDR3 length: 14 residues. The CDR3, as DNA: TGCAGTGCTAGAGATCTACGACTTTCAAGTGAGCAGTTCTTC. Encoded protein: CSARDLRLSSEQFF.

Points on this clonotype: A far more abundant clone sits one base away, making this likely a read error. The chain carries TRBV6-2 or TRBV6-3 and TRBJ2-3; D not resolved. This CDR3 has 18 residues. The V and J ends lost 5 bases and 2 bases respectively, with 23 bases between them. Germline lookup yields CDR1 MNHEY and CDR2 SVGEGT. The CDR3 loop reads CASSDAKPVSELTDTQYF. Written as DNA, the CDR3 is TGTGCCAGCAGTGACGCAAAACCAGTTTCCGAGCTCACAGATACGCAGTATTTT.

The chain uses TRBV6-2 or TRBV6-3 and TRBJ1-6; D is perhaps TRBD1 (6 bases). The CDR3 runs to 14 residues. Trimming shortened V by 6 bases and J by 6 bases, and 12 bases separated the two germline ends. Germline V lookup: CDR1 MNHEY, CDR2 SVGEGT. Here the CDR3 reads CASSRRDTNSPLHF. CDR3 bases: TGTGCCAGCAGCCGCCGGGACACTAATTCACCCCTCCACTTT.

V and J are TRBV7-3 and TRBJ2-2; perhaps TRBD1 as D (5 bases). Trimming removed 5 bases at V and 1 base at J, with 20 bases between. CDR3 size: 18 residues. Per the germline V gene, CDR1 is SGHTA and CDR2 is FQGTGA. CDR3: CASSQGPQGCGNTGELFF. In DNA, the CDR3 is TGTGCCAGCAGCCAGGGTCCCCAGGGCTGTGGGAACACCGGGGAGCTGTTTTTT.